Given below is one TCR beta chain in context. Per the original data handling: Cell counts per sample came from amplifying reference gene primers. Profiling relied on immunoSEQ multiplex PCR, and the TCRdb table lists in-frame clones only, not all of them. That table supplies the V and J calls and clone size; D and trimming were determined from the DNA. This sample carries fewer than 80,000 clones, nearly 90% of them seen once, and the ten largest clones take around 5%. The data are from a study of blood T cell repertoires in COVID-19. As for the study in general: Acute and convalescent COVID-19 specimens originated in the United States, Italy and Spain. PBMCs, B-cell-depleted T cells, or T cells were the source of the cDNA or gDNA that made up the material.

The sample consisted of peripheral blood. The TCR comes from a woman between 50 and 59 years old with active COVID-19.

CDR3 sequence reads: CASSEARRIYEQYF. CDR3 DNA: TGTGCCAGCAGTGAAGCACGGCGGATCTACGAGCAGTACTTC. The chain employs TRBV6-1 and TRBJ2-7; D uncertain. This CDR3 contains 14 residues. V was pared by 0 bases and J by 3 bases, with 9 bases between. CDR1 and CDR2 from the germline V gene are MNHNS and SASEGT.